This T cell receptor beta chain came from a study of cytomegalovirus exposure and HLA in healthy donors. There are 14 residues in the CDR3. Germline V gene sequence: CDR1 MNHNS, CDR2 SASEGT. Germline trimming cut 10 bases from V and 6 bases from J; bases unmatched to any gene: 6. PCR employed 60 Vbeta and 13 Jbeta primers. This table comes from immunoSEQ multiplex PCR, and its TCRdb copy is limited to in-frame clones, with some not included. The data hold roughly 150,000 clones, with about 79% observed a single time. The sequenced material came from PBMCs. The chain combines TRBV6-1 with TRBJ2-5; 15 nucleotides line up with TRBD2. This receptor was identified in a male donor in good health and CMV-seronegative. This CDR3 is CATGLAGGIKTQYF. The CDR3 bases are TGTGCCACCGGACTAGCGGGGGGGATAAAGACCCAGTACTTC.